This passage covers 18 T cell receptor beta chains from one sample sequenced in a study of OX40 agonist ivuxolimab in advanced cancers. Using immunoSEQ multiplex PCR, the repertoire was profiled, and TCRdb retains in-frame clones only, with some absent. The sample shows roughly 50,000 clones, 65% to 85% of them seen only once. Sequenced here: CD4+ or CD8+ T cells sorted from blood, sampled in a trial of the OX40 agonist ivuxolimab. Every receptor here comes from an adult with an advanced solid tumor such as melanoma, head and neck, liver or kidney cancer.

Only one count was recorded for this clone. The chain employs TRBV10-3 and TRBJ2-3; no clear D. The V end lost 11 bases, the J end lost 4 bases, and 22 bases lay between the germline ends. CDR1 and CDR2 from the germline V gene are ENHRY and SYGVKD. This CDR3 has 15 residues. CDR3 loop: CAPRPRELRPDTQYF. In nucleotides, the CDR3 is TGTGCCCCCCGCCCGCGAGAACTACGGCCAGATACGCAGTATTTT.

The rearrangement joins TRBV11-3 to TRBJ1-2, with D uncertain. Trimming left V 4 bases short and J 10 bases short, with 16 bases between. Germline V CDR1 and CDR2: SGHNT, YENEEA. This CDR3 contains 13 residues. CDR3 nucleotides: TGTGCCAGCAGCTCAGGACGGGAAGTGGACTACACCTTC. Encoded protein: CASSSGREVDYTF.

At least ten counts were recorded for this clone. The rearrangement links TRBV5-3 to TRBJ1-6; D gene ambiguous. TRBV5-3 belongs to the ORF category, with a function that is uncertain. The CDR3 totals 17 residues. Trimming removed 0 bases at V and 0 bases at J, with 10 bases between. DNA of the CDR3: TGTGCCAGAAGCTTGGCCGAGGCGAGCTCCTATAATTCACCCCTCCACTTT. This sequence encodes CARSLAEASSYNSPLHF.

This clone counts as medium-sized. This chain's CDR3 is CSARVSYGYTF. The CDR3 DNA is TGCAGTGCTAGGGTGAGCTATGGCTACACCTTC. The rearrangement links TRBV20-1 to TRBJ1-2; D gene unclear. V gave up 3 bases and J gave up 4 bases, with 6 bases separating them. The CDR3 extends over 11 amino acids. In germline, CDR1 is DFQATT, CDR2 SNEGSKA (reference sequence).

In its sample, this clone was seen a few times. At one of its ends the junction is not consistent with the germline gene, which may arise from a read error. This sequence joins TRBV28 and TRBJ2-4; TRBD2 matches at 9 bases. The CDR3 spans 12 residues. Germline CDR1 and CDR2: MDHEN and SYDVKM. The CDR3 spells CASSLVAGGPHF. The CDR3 bases are TGTGCCAGCAGTTTAGTGGCGGGGGGGCCGCACTTC.

The chain recombines TRBV27 with TRBJ1-2, with D hard to call. The CDR3 runs 13 residues. Germline V gene lookup returns CDR1 MNHEY and CDR2 SMNVEV (reference sequence). The ends were cut back, 2 bases at V and 6 bases at J, with 10 bases in the middle. The CDR3 DNA is TGTGCCAGCAGTTTAAACGTTGATCATGGCTACACCTTC. It yields the protein CASSLNVDHGYTF.

The chain uses TRBV5-4 and TRBJ2-2, with D unresolved. CDR3 length: 16 amino acids. The V gene lost 0 bases and the J gene lost 4 bases, with 13 bases spanning the gap. The germline CDR1 and CDR2 sequences are SGHNT and YYREEE (reference sequence). The CDR3 spells CASSLGVDMGTGELFF. The CDR3, as DNA: TGTGCCAGCAGCTTGGGGGTCGACATGGGCACCGGGGAGCTGTTTTTT.

Note on this clone: Mismatch with germline at one junction end may stem from a read error. The chain recombines TRBV29-1 with TRBJ2-3; 12 bases fit TRBD2. The CDR3 consists of 16 residues. In germline, CDR1 is SQVTM, CDR2 ANQGSEA. In nucleotides, the CDR3 is TGCAGCGTCCAACTAGCGGGGGGACCACGCACAGATACGCAGTGTTTT. Amino acids: CSVQLAGGPRTDTQCF.

CDR3 amino acids: CAWRTFREGETQYF. Written as DNA, the CDR3 is TGTGCCTGGAGGACGTTCAGGGAGGGAGAGACCCAGTACTTC. The rearrangement uses TRBV30 and TRBJ2-5, with 7 positions matching TRBD2. The length of the CDR3 is 14 residues. V lost 3 bases to trimming and J lost 4 bases; unmatched junction nucleotides: 8. Germline CDR1 reads GTSNPN; CDR2 reads SVGIG (reference sequence).

The V call is TRBV18, the J call TRBJ2-5, with a tentative D call TRBD1 (5 bases). CDR3 length equals 14 residues. The germline CDR1 and CDR2 sequences are KGHSH and LQKENI. Trimming removed 3 bases from V and 2 bases from J, with 10 bases in between. This CDR3 is CASSPGAGQETQYF. Written as DNA, the CDR3 is TGTGCCAGCTCACCTGGGGCAGGACAAGAGACCCAGTACTTC.

The rearrangement links TRBV9 to TRBJ1-3, with TRBD1 as a possible D gene (5 bases). V shed 5 bases and J shed 0 bases, with 12 bases lying between them. CDR3 length: 15 residues. Germline values: CDR1 SGDLS, CDR2 YYNGEE. CDR3 in DNA: TGTGCCAGCAGTGGTAGGGGACCCTCTGGAAACACCATATATTTT. Its translation is CASSGRGPSGNTIYF.

This clone occurred once. The genes are TRBV13 and TRBJ2-7; no firm D call. The germline gives CDR1 PRHDT, CDR2 FYEKMQ (reference sequence). The CDR3 totals 11 residues. Trimming removed 6 bases at V and 4 bases at J, with 7 bases between. The CDR3 DNA reads TGTGCCAGCAGTTCCCAGTACGAGCAGTACTTC. This encodes CASSSQYEQYF.

The genes are TRBV4-1 and TRBJ2-3, with D possibly TRBD1 on 6 matching bases. The CDR3 sequence is 14 residues long. Germline loops: CDR1 MGHRA, CDR2 YSYEKL. V lost 2 bases to trimming and J lost 4 bases, with 10 bases between them. The CDR3: CASSQWGTSDTQYF. CDR3 nucleotide sequence: TGCGCCAGCAGCCAATGGGGGACATCAGATACGCAGTATTTT.

This clone was seen only once. The CDR3 protein is CASSRGTGVDYGYTF. CDR3 DNA: TGTGCCAGCAGTCGTGGGACAGGGGTGGACTATGGCTACACCTTC. The chain has TRBV6-1 and TRBJ1-2; the match to TRBD1 covers 10 bases. The CDR3 is 15 residues long. The germline V gene encodes CDR1 MNHNS and CDR2 SASEGT. V dropped 5 bases and J dropped 3; count of bases not matched to a gene: 6.

The V and J genes are TRBV10-3 and TRBJ2-7, with 9 bases matching TRBD2. CDR3 length equals 13 residues. Per the germline V gene, CDR1 is ENHRY and CDR2 is SYGVKD. CDR3 sequence (DNA): TGTGCTCTGCGGGGGGGGCCTTCCTACGAGCAGTACTTC. Its protein product is CALRGGPSYEQYF.

The V and J genes are TRBV6-5 and TRBJ2-7; TRBD1 agrees at 9 bases. V gave up 4 bases and J gave up 5 bases; unmatched junction bases: 9. This CDR3 contains 15 residues. The V gene's germline CDR1 is MNHEY and CDR2 SVGAGI. CDR3 amino acids: CASSSPGTGIDEQYF. In nucleotides, the CDR3 is TGTGCCAGCAGTTCCCCGGGGACAGGGATAGACGAGCAGTACTTC.

This clone appeared a few times. This chain connects TRBV10-3 to TRBJ1-1; no clear D gene. The V gene lost 4 bases and the J gene lost 2 bases, with 8 bases spanning the gap. Germline loops: CDR1 ENHRY, CDR2 SYGVKD. The CDR3 covers 13 residues. DNA for the CDR3: TGTGCCATCAGTGCCAAGATTAACACTGAAGCTTTCTTT. This translates into CAISAKINTEAFF.

V and J are TRBV18 and TRBJ2-7; TRBD1 matches at 7 bases. Germline loops: CDR1 KGHSH, CDR2 LQKENI. V dropped 5 bases and J dropped 4; count of bases not matched to a gene: 8. The CDR3 has 14 residues. The CDR3 bases are TGTGCCAGCTCATCGTACCGGGACAGATACGAGCAGTACGTC. Amino acids: CASSSYRDRYEQYV.